This is a list of T cell receptor beta chains from one sample in a study of shared T cell receptors in the human thymus. The method was immunoSEQ multiplex PCR; TCRdb's version includes in-frame clones alone and lacks a portion of them. The sample has hundreds of thousands of clones, around 89% seen once. These data also featured in a second study, about human thymus T cells.

Sample: thymocytes. These receptors all come from a boy younger than two with a congenital heart defect. Each CDR3 is given with its conserved first and last residue. A D gene is named only where the DNA matches it firmly. Clone size is given for some rows only: seen once, a few or many times, or a class if the clone is expanded.

TRBD2	TRBV7-9	.	TRBJ2-1	14	CASSRPLRLAGQFF	TGTGCCAGCAGCCGACCGCTCAGACTAGCGGGGCAGTTCTTC
TRBD2	TRBV11-2	once	TRBJ2-7	15	CASRDPSGVSYEQYF	TGTGCCAGCAGGGATCCTAGCGGGGTCTCCTACGAGCAGTACTTC
TRBD2	TRBV6-1	.	TRBJ2-7	15	CASSLSGSLPYEQYF	TGTGCCAGCAGTCTTAGCGGGTCCCTCCCCTACGAGCAGTACTTC
.	TRBV27	.	TRBJ2-5	17	CASSSNTPMTGQETQYF	TGTGCCAGCAGTTCCAATACCCCAATGACAGGCCAAGAGACCCAGTACTTC
TRBD1	TRBV10-3	few	TRBJ2-1	15	CAIRGTGNSYNEQFF	TGTGCCATCAGGGGGACAGGGAATAGCTACAATGAGCAGTTCTTC
TRBD2	TRBV18	.	TRBJ2-7	17	CASSPGTSGGGFYEQYF	TGTGCCAGCTCACCGGGGACTAGCGGGGGGGGTTTCTACGAGCAGTACTTC
TRBD2	TRBV4-2	.	TRBJ2-3	21	CASSQGVRVGSGSPREDTQYF	TGTGCCAGCAGCCAAGGGGTCAGGGTTGGTAGCGGGAGCCCCCGGGAAGATACGCAGTATTTT
.	TRBV29-1	.	TRBJ2-1	10	CSVEADEQFF	TGCAGCGTTGAGGCGGATGAGCAGTTCTTC
.	TRBV4-2	.	TRBJ2-7	16	CASSQDGPGSSYEQYF	TGTGCCAGCAGCCAAGATGGCCCAGGAAGCTCCTACGAGCAGTACTTC
.	TRBV30	.	TRBJ2-7	16	CAWSVPETPSSYEQYF	TGTGCCTGGAGTGTACCTGAGACTCCTAGCTCCTACGAGCAGTACTTC
.	TRBV7-2	.	TRBJ1-1	13	CASSLGGYAEAFF	TGTGCCAGCAGCTTAGGAGGATACGCTGAAGCTTTCTTT
TRBD2	TRBV6-5	.	TRBJ2-7	15	CASSSQREGSYEQYF	TGTGCCAGCAGTTCTCAGCGGGAGGGGTCCTACGAGCAGTACTTC
TRBD1	TRBV5-4	.	TRBJ2-3	20	CASSLIGQEGRRLSTDTQYF	TGTGCCAGCAGCTTAATAGGACAGGAAGGCCGCCGACTATCCACAGATACGCAGTATTTT
TRBD1	TRBV9	.	TRBJ1-5	16	CASSVGTGGTNQPQHF	TGTGCCAGCAGCGTAGGGACAGGGGGCACCAATCAGCCCCAGCATTTT
.	TRBV7-8	.	TRBJ1-1	14	CASGGQSGGTEAFF	TGTGCCAGCGGCGGACAGTCTGGGGGCACTGAAGCTTTCTTT
TRBD2	TRBV4-1	.	TRBJ2-1	16	CASSFPSGNGWNEQFF	TGCGCCAGCAGCTTCCCCAGCGGGAACGGGTGGAATGAGCAGTTCTTC
.	TRBV18	few	TRBJ2-2	18	CASSPRGKANPNTGELFF	TGTGCCAGCTCACCCCGGGGTAAGGCAAATCCGAACACCGGGGAGCTGTTTTTT
.	TRBV7-9	once	TRBJ1-2	17	CASSRVTVNTPIYGYTF	TGTGCCAGCAGCCGTGTGACAGTCAACACCCCTATCTATGGCTACACCTTC
TRBD1	TRBV4-3	.	TRBJ1-2	14	CASSTRQGKYGYTF	TGCGCCAGCAGCACTCGACAGGGGAAGTATGGCTACACCTTC
.	TRBV19	.	TRBJ1-5	15	CASSIGNRVGQPQHF	TGTGCCAGTAGTATAGGCAACAGGGTAGGACAGCCCCAGCATTTT
TRBD2	TRBV2	.	TRBJ2-5	14	CATGTSGSGETQYF	TGTGCCACCGGGACTAGCGGGAGTGGGGAGACCCAGTACTTC
.	TRBV4-2	.	TRBJ2-1	21	CASSQDSSVGREIRGRNEQFF	TGTGCCAGCAGCCAAGATTCTTCTGTGGGGCGGGAGATCAGGGGTAGGAATGAGCAGTTCTTC
.	TRBV19	.	TRBJ1-1	14	CASSIGPQNTEAFF	TGTGCCAGTAGTATAGGGCCGCAGAACACTGAAGCTTTCTTT